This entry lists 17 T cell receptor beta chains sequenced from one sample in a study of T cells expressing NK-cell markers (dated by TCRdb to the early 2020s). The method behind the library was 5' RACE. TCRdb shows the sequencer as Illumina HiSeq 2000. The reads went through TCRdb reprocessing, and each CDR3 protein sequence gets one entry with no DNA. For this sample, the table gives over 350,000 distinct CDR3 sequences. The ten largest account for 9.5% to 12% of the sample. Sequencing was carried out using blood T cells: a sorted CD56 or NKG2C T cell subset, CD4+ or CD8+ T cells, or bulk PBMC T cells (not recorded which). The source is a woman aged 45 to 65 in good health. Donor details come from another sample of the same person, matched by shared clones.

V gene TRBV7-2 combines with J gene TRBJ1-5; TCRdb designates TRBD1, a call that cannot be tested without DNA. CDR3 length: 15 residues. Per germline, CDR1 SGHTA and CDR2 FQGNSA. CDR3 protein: CASSLNGAPYQPQHF.

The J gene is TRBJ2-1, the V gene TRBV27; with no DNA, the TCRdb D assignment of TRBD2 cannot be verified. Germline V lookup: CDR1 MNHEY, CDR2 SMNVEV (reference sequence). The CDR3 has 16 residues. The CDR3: CASSTYGLAVNNEQFF.

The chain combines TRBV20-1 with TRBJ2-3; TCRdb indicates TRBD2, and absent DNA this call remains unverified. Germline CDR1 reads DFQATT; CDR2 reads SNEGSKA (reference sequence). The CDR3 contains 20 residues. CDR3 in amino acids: CSARDLLLGDWRARADTQYF.

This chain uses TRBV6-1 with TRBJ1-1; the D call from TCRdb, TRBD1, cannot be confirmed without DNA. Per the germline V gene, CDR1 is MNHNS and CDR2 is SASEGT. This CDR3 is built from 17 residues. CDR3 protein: CASSDRDRVSENTEAFF.

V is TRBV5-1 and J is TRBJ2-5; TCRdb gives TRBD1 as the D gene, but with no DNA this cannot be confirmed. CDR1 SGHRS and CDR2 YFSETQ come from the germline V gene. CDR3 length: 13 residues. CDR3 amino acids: CASRDGIQETQYF.

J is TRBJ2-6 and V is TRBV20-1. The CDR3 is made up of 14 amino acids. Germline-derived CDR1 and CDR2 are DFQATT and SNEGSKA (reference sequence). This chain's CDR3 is CSARGSSGANVLTF.

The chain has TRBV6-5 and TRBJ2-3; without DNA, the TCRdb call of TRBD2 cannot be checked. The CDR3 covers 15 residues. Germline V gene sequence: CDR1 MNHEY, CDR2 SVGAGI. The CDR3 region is CASRLAGSTTDTQYF.

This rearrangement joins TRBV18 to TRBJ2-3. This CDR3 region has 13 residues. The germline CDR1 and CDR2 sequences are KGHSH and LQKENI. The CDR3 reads CASSPLVADTQYF.

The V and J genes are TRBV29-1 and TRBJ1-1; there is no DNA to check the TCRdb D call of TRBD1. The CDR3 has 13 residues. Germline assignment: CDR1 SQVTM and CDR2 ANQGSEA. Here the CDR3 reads CSVEGQGGAEAFF.

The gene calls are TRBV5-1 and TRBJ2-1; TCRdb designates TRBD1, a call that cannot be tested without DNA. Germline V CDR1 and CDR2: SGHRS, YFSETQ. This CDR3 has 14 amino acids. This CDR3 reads CASSGSRQSNEQFF.

CDR3 sequence reads: CASSLELAYGYTF. The chain couples TRBV7-8 to TRBJ1-2. The CDR3 is 13 residues long. CDR1 is SGHVS, CDR2 FQNEAQ, per germline. Based on the CDR3 plus reference TRBV7-8 and TRBJ1-2, the full variable domain is GAGVSQSPRYKVAKRGQDVALRCDPISGHVSLFWYQQALGQGPEFLTYFQNEAQLDKSGLPSDRFFAERPEGSVSTLKIQRTQQEDSAVYLCASSLELAYGYTFGSGTRLTVV.

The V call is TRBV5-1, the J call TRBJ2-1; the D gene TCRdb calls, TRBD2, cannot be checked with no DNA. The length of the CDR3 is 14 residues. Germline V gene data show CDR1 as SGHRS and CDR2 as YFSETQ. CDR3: CASSLVAGGNEQFF.

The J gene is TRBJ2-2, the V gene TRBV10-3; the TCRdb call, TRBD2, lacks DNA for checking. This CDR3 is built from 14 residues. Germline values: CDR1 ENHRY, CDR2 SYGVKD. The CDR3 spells CATGGSGSPRELFF.

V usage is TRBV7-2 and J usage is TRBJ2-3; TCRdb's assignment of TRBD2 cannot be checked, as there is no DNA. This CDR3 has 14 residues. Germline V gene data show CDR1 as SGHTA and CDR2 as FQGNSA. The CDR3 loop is CASGWTSGRDTQYF. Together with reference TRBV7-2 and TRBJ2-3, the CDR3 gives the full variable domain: GAGVSQSPSNKVTEKGKDVELRCDPISGHTALYWYRQSLGQGLEFLIYFQGNSAPDKSGLPSDRFSAERTGGSVSTLTIQRTQQEDSAVYLCASGWTSGRDTQYFGPGTRLTVL.

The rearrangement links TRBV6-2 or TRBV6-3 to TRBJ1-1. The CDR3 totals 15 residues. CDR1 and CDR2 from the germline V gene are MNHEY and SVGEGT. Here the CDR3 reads CASSYSRGPGTEAFF.

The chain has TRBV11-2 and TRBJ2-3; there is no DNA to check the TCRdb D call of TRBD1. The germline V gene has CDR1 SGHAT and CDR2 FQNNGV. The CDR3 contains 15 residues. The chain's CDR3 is CASSSGLTGKDTQYF.

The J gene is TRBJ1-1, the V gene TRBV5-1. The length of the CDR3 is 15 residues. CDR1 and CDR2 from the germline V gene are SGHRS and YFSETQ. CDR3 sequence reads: CASSLKSSGNTEAFF. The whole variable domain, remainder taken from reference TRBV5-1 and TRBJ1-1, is KAGVTQTPRYLIKTRGQQVTLSCSPISGHRSVSWYQQTPGQGLQFLFEYFSETQRNKGNFPGRFSGRQFSNSRSEMNVSTLELGDSALYLCASSLKSSGNTEAFFGQGTRLTVV.